The 30 T cell receptor beta chains given below trace back to one sample, sequenced in a study of blood T cell repertoires in COVID-19. TCRdb keeps only in-frame clones here, not all; method: immunoSEQ multiplex PCR. The table includes 470,000 or so clones, around 88% detected once. The sample was peripheral blood. The receptors derive from a young woman with acute or convalescent COVID-19.

The rearrangement joins TRBV13 to TRBJ2-5; 10 bases agree with TRBD2. CDR3 length: 15 residues. After removal of 6 bases from V and 5 bases from J, the junction contained 9 bases not matched to a gene. Germline V CDR1 and CDR2: PRHDT, FYEKMQ (reference sequence). CDR3 coding DNA: TGTGCCAGCAGGTATAGCGGGGGGCCAGGGGAGACCCAGTACTTC. Encoded protein: CASRYSGGPGETQYF.

The chain carries TRBV3-1 (or the pseudogene TRBV3-2) and TRBJ2-3, with 9 bases identical to TRBD1. Germline values: CDR1 LGHDT, CDR2 YNNKEL (reference sequence). V lost 4 bases, J lost 2 bases, and 4 bases stayed unmatched. This CDR3 is built from 15 residues. Written as DNA, the CDR3 is TGTGCCAGCAGCCTACAGGGGGCGTCCACAGATACGCAGTATTTT. This encodes CASSLQGASTDTQYF.

This chain joins TRBV7-4 and TRBJ2-1, with 11 bases identical to TRBD1. J was trimmed by 5 bases and V by 3 bases; bases with no gene match: 6. This CDR3 region has 16 residues. CDR1 SGHVT and CDR2 SQSDAQ come from the germline V gene. CDR3 protein: CASSFIWDRGDNEQFF. The CDR3 nucleotides are TGTGCCAGCAGCTTCATATGGGACAGGGGGGACAATGAGCAGTTCTTC.

The chain links TRBV30 to TRBJ1-6; D not certain. Per germline, CDR1 GTSNPN and CDR2 SVGIG (reference sequence). This CDR3 contains 13 residues. V lost 3 bases and J lost 7, with 10 bases in between. CDR3 sequence: CAWRSGYNSPLHF. The CDR3 DNA follows: TGTGCCTGGAGATCCGGTTACAATTCACCCCTCCACTTT.

V gene TRBV6-5 combines with J gene TRBJ2-7; 9 bases map to TRBD1. The germline V gene has CDR1 MNHEY and CDR2 SVGAGI. This CDR3 comprises 15 residues. J lost 4 bases, V lost 4 bases, and 8 bases had no gene match. The CDR3 nucleotides are TGTGCCAGCAGTTCACCCGGGACAGGGCGATACGAGCAGTACTTC. Amino acid sequence: CASSSPGTGRYEQYF.

The chain employs TRBV6-5 and TRBJ2-7; D might be TRBD1 (6 bases). CDR3 length equals 13 residues. CDR1 and CDR2 from the germline V gene are MNHEY and SVGAGI. Trimming took 7 bases from V and 2 from J, leaving 12 bases between them. This chain's CDR3 is CASTFGQPYEQYF. The CDR3 DNA reads TGTGCCAGCACTTTTGGACAGCCCTACGAGCAGTACTTC.

The gene calls are TRBV3-1 (or the pseudogene TRBV3-2) and TRBJ1-3; a possible D gene is TRBD1 (5 bases). V gave up 3 bases and J gave up 4 bases, with 10 bases separating them. The CDR3 runs 14 residues. CDR1 and CDR2 (germline): LGHDT, YNNKEL (reference sequence). CDR3 sequence reads: CASSHLGGGNTIYF. The CDR3 nucleotides read TGTGCCAGCAGCCACCTGGGGGGGGGAAACACCATATATTTT.

This clone was counted once. This chain joins TRBV28 and TRBJ1-3; possible D gene TRBD1, 5 bases. The germline V and J ends were trimmed by 2 bases and 1 base, with 9 bases remaining between them. The germline gives CDR1 MDHEN, CDR2 SYDVKM. This CDR3 spans 15 amino acids. The CDR3 reads CASSLGAGSGNTIYF. For the CDR3, the DNA is TGTGCCAGCAGTTTAGGAGCAGGGTCTGGAAACACCATATATTTT.

The rearrangement joins TRBV27 to TRBJ2-5; 9 positions agree with TRBD2. Germline CDR1 reads MNHEY; CDR2 reads SMNVEV (reference sequence). With 3 bases clipped from V and 2 bases from J, the junction kept 4 bases outside the gene matches. CDR3 length equals 15 residues. The CDR3 is CASSLRGGRQETQYF. The CDR3 region has the DNA TGTGCCAGCAGTTTGCGGGGGGGCCGGCAAGAGACCCAGTACTTC.

J is TRBJ2-5 and V is TRBV4-1, with 10 bases that match TRBD1. Germline V gives CDR1 MGHRA, CDR2 YSYEKL. The CDR3 has 15 amino acids. Losses at the gene ends were 3 bases for V and 6 bases for J; bases not matched to a gene: 7. CDR3 DNA: TGCGCCAGCAGCCAGGAGACAGGGGGCGAGAAGACCCAGTACTTC. Its translation: CASSQETGGEKTQYF.

The J gene is TRBJ2-3, the V gene TRBV7-3, with 15 bases that match TRBD2. CDR3 length: 19 amino acids. Trimming removed 1 base from V and 4 bases from J; junction bases left unmatched: 9. Per the germline V gene, CDR1 is SGHTA and CDR2 is FQGTGA. CDR3 in amino acids: CASSLIGGLAGGHADTQYF. The CDR3 nucleotides read TGTGCCAGCAGCTTAATAGGAGGACTAGCGGGGGGGCATGCAGATACGCAGTATTTT.

The CDR3 coding sequence is TGTGCCAGCAGCAGGTCGCCCGGCGGGGGGGATGAAAAACTGTTTTTT. This sequence encodes CASSRSPGGGDEKLFF. The chain links TRBV5-4 to TRBJ1-4, with D maybe TRBD1 (5 bases). Per germline, CDR1 SGHNT and CDR2 YYREEE (reference sequence). The CDR3 runs to 16 residues. The V end lost 4 bases, the J end lost 6 bases, and 19 bases lay between the germline ends.

The genes are TRBV6-5 and TRBJ2-2; 7 nucleotides line up with TRBD1. The CDR3 is made up of 14 amino acids. Germline V lookup: CDR1 MNHEY, CDR2 SVGAGI. V lost 8 bases and J lost 0; bases outside the gene matches: 3. The CDR3, as DNA: TGTGCCAGCCGACAGGGAACGAACACCGGGGAGCTGTTTTTT. It yields the protein CASRQGTNTGELFF.

V and J are TRBV19 and TRBJ2-7; D gene unclear. Germline V lookup: CDR1 LNHDA, CDR2 SQIVND (reference sequence). The ends were cut back, 4 bases at V and 2 bases at J, with 15 bases in the middle. The CDR3 runs 15 residues. The CDR3 loop is CASSRARGGTYEQYF. The CDR3 nucleotides are TGTGCCAGTAGTAGAGCCAGAGGCGGAACCTACGAGCAGTACTTC. Full variable domain (outside the CDR3, taken from reference TRBV19 and TRBJ2-7): DGGITQSPKYLFRKEGQNVTLSCEQNLNHDAMYWYRQDPGQGLRLIYYSQIVNDFQKGDIAEGYSVSREKKESFPLTVTSAQKNPTAFYLCASSRARGGTYEQYFGPGTRLTVT.

This chain links TRBV19 with TRBJ1-1, with a tentative D call TRBD1 (5 bases). Germline loops: CDR1 LNHDA, CDR2 SQIVND (reference sequence). This CDR3 region has 15 residues. V shed 2 bases and J shed 0 bases, with 10 bases lying between them. CDR3 nucleotide sequence: TGTGCCAGTAGTATAACAGGACACCTGAACACTGAAGCTTTCTTT. It yields the protein CASSITGHLNTEAFF.

This clone was recorded once. The CDR3 coding sequence is TGTGCCAGCAAACCTTCCCGGACAGAAACATATGGCTACACCTTC. It yields the protein CASKPSRTETYGYTF. This sequence joins TRBV6-4 and TRBJ1-2, with D tentatively TRBD1 (6 bases). Trimming took off 7 bases at V and 5 bases at J, with 20 bases between the two ends. The CDR3 is 15 amino acids. The V gene's germline CDR1 is MRHNA and CDR2 SNTAGT.

J is TRBJ1-4 and V is TRBV27; 7 bases map to TRBD1. The CDR3 totals 14 residues. Germline V gives CDR1 MNHEY, CDR2 SMNVEV (reference sequence). V was pared by 6 bases and J by 7 bases, with 8 bases of the junction left unmatched. Here the CDR3 reads CASRPRGRGEKLFF. CDR3 DNA: TGTGCCAGCAGACCAAGGGGGCGCGGTGAAAAACTGTTTTTT.

The genes are TRBV10-3 and TRBJ2-7; D gene unclear. This CDR3 is built from 11 residues. The germline V gene has CDR1 ENHRY and CDR2 SYGVKD. V lost 4 bases to trimming and J lost 6 bases, with 7 bases between them. CDR3 coding DNA: TGTGCCATCAGTGGCGGCTTCGAGCAGTACTTC. It specifies CAISGGFEQYF.

The V call is TRBV6-1, the J call TRBJ1-2; 8 bases agree with TRBD1. After removal of 3 bases from V and 0 bases from J, the junction contained 6 bases not matched to a gene. The CDR3 contains 16 residues. Germline CDR1 MNHNS, CDR2 SASEGT. For the CDR3, the DNA is TGTGCCAGCAGTGATCCCTCAGGGGGCTCTAACTATGGCTACACCTTC. Protein sequence: CASSDPSGGSNYGYTF.

The rearrangement uses TRBV2 and TRBJ2-1, with 10 bases aligning to TRBD2. Germline CDR1 is SNHLY and CDR2 is FYNNEI. This CDR3 is 16 amino acids long. V lost 1 base, J lost 6 bases, and 6 bases stayed unmatched. The chain's CDR3 is CASSEGAQRGGNEQFF. For the CDR3, the DNA is TGTGCCAGCAGTGAAGGGGCTCAGCGGGGGGGCAATGAGCAGTTCTTC.

The chain carries TRBV28 and TRBJ2-1; unclear D gene. The germline gives CDR1 MDHEN, CDR2 SYDVKM. Trimming shortened V by 6 bases and J by 5 bases, and 2 bases separated the two germline ends. The CDR3 has 10 amino acids. For the CDR3, the DNA is TGTGCCAGCAGCGACAATGAGCAGTTCTTC. Its protein is CASSDNEQFF. Together with reference TRBV28 and TRBJ2-1, the CDR3 gives the full variable domain: DVKVTQSSRYLVKRTGEKVFLECVQDMDHENMFWYRQDPGLGLRLIYFSYDVKMKEKGDIPEGYSVSREKKERFSLILESASTNQTSMYLCASSDNEQFFGPGTRLTVL.

The chain uses TRBV9 and TRBJ2-1; 8 bases align to TRBD2. The germline V gene encodes CDR1 SGDLS and CDR2 YYNGEE. The trim removed 0 bases at V and 5 bases at J, leaving 7 bases unmatched. The CDR3 runs 16 residues. The CDR3 loop is CASSVGLAGYDNEQFF. The CDR3 nucleotides are TGTGCCAGCAGCGTAGGATTAGCGGGGTACGACAATGAGCAGTTCTTC. Complete variable domain (other parts from reference TRBV9 and TRBJ2-1): DSGVTQTPKHLITATGQRVTLRCSPRSGDLSVYWYQQSLDQGLQFLIQYYNGEERAKGNILERFSAQQFPDLHSELNLSSLELGDSALYFCASSVGLAGYDNEQFFGPGTRLTVL.

V is TRBV2 and J is TRBJ2-2; tentatively, D is TRBD2 (6 bases). This CDR3 is 14 amino acids long. Germline loops: CDR1 SNHLY, CDR2 FYNNEI. Trimming removed 6 bases at V and 0 bases at J, with 8 bases between. Written as DNA, the CDR3 is TGTGCCAGCAGGGACTACGCGAACACCGGGGAGCTGTTTTTT. It translates to CASRDYANTGELFF.

The chain is built from TRBV27 and TRBJ1-4, with D tentatively TRBD1 (5 bases). Per the germline V gene, CDR1 is MNHEY and CDR2 is SMNVEV (reference sequence). Trimming stripped 6 bases from V and 7 bases from J, with 21 bases between. This CDR3 contains 16 residues. CDR3 bases: TGTGCCAGCAGCCTTCGGTCGGCGGGAAGGGGTGAAAAACTGTTTTTT. This codes for CASSLRSAGRGEKLFF. Combining the CDR3 with reference TRBV27 and TRBJ1-4 gives the whole variable domain EAQVTQNPRYLITVTGKKLTVTCSQNMNHEYMSWYRQDPGLGLRQIYYSMNVEVTDKGDVPEGYKVSRKEKRNFPLILESPSPNQTSLYFCASSLRSAGRGEKLFFGSGTQLSVL.

This clone appeared many times. V gene TRBV18 combines with J gene TRBJ1-1; D not certain. The CDR3 consists of 13 residues. V was clipped by 6 bases and J by 1 base, with 9 bases between them. Germline V lookup: CDR1 KGHSH, CDR2 LQKENI. The CDR3 region is CASSPHTNTEAFF. The CDR3 nucleotides are TGTGCCAGCTCGCCTCACACGAACACTGAAGCTTTCTTT. Filled out from reference TRBV18 and TRBJ1-1, the complete variable domain reads NAGVMQNPRHLVRRRGQEARLRCSPMKGHSHVYWYRQLPEEGLKFMVYLQKENIIDESGMPKERFSAEFPKEGPSILRIQQVVRGDSAAYFCASSPHTNTEAFFGQGTRLTVV.

V is TRBV7-9 and J is TRBJ1-2; 9 bases fit TRBD1. From germline, CDR1 is SEHNR and CDR2 FQNEAQ (reference sequence). The CDR3 consists of 15 residues. V shed 5 bases and J 3 bases; nucleotides not matched to a gene: 7. The CDR3 nucleotides are TGTGCCAGCAGCCCGGGACAGGGAAGAGACTATGGCTACACCTTC. It codes for CASSPGQGRDYGYTF.

This chain uses TRBV19 with TRBJ2-3; D possibly corresponds to TRBD1 (6 bases). V was shortened by 3 bases and J by 3 bases, with 13 bases between the two germline ends. The CDR3 runs to 15 residues. From germline, CDR1 is LNHDA and CDR2 SQIVND (reference sequence). CDR3 nucleotides: TGTGCCAGTAGTATTACAGGGTTCGGGACAGATACGCAGTATTTT. It specifies CASSITGFGTDTQYF.

This clone was picked up a small number of times. This rearrangement joins TRBV19 to TRBJ1-1, with 10 bases that match TRBD1. The CDR3 has 13 residues. The germline V gene has CDR1 LNHDA and CDR2 SQIVND (reference sequence). V was clipped by 8 bases and J by 3 bases; unmatched bases: 3. For the CDR3, the DNA is TGTGCCAGTGGGGGGACAGGGGACACTGAAGCTTTCTTT. This sequence encodes CASGGTGDTEAFF.

The V and J genes are TRBV10-1 and TRBJ1-6; tentatively, D is TRBD1 (5 bases). CDR1 WNHNN and CDR2 SYGVQD come from the germline V gene (reference sequence). The CDR3 length is 12 residues. The V end lost 5 bases, the J end lost 7 bases, and 6 bases lay between the germline ends. CDR3 bases: TGCGCCAGCAGTCAGGGAAATTCACCCCTCCACTTT. This gives the protein CASSQGNSPLHF.

Notes on this clone: Different DNA sequences within this sample yield the same CDR3. The genes are TRBV10-3 and TRBJ1-5; a possible D gene is TRBD1 (6 bases). V was clipped by 2 bases and J by 6 bases, with 14 bases between them. The CDR3 length is 15 residues. The germline V gene encodes CDR1 ENHRY and CDR2 SYGVKD. Here the CDR3 DNA reads TGTGCCATCAGTGAGAGTGGGCAAGGGGGTCAGCCCCAGCATTTT. Protein product: CAISESGQGGQPQHF.